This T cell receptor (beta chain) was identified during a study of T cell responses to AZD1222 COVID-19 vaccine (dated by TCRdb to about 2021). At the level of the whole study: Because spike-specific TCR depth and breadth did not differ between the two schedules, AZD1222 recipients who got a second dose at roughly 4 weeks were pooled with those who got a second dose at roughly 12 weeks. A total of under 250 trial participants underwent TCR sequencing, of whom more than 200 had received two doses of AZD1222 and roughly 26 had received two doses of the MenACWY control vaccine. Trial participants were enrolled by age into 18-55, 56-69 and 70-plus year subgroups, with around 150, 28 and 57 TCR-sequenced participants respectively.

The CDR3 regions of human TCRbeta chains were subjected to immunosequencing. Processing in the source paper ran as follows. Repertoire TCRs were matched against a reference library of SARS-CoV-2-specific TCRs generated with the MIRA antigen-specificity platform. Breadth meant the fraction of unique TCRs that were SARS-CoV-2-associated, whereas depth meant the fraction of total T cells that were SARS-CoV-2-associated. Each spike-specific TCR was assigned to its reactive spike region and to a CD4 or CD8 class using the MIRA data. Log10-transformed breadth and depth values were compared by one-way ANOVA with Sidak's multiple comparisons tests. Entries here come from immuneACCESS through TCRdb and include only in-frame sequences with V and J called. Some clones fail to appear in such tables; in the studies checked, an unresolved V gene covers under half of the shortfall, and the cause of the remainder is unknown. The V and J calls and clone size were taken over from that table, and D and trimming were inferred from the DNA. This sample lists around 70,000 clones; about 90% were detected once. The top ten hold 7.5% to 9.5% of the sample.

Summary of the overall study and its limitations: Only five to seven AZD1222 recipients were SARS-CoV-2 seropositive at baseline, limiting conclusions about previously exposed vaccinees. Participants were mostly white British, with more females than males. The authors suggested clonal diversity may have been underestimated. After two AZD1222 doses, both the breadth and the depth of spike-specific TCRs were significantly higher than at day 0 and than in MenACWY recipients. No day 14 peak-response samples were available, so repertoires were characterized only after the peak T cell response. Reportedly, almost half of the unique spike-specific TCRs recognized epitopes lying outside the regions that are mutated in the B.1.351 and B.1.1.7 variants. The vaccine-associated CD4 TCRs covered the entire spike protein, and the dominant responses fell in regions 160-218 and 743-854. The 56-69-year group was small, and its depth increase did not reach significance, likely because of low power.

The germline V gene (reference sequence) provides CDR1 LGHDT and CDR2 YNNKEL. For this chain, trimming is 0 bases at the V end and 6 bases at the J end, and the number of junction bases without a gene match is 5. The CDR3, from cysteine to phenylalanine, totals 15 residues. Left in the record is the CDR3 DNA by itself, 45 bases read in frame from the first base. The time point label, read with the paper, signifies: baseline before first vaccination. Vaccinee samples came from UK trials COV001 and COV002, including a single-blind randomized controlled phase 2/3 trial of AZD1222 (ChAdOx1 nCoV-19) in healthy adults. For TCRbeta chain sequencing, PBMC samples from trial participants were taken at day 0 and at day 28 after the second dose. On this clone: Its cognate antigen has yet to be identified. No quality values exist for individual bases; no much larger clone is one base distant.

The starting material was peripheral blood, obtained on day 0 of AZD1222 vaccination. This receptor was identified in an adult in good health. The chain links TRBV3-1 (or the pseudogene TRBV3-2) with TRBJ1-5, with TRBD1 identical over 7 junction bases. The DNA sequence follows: TGTGCCAGCAGCCAAGATCGGCACAGGGGTCAGCCCCAGCATTTT. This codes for CASSQDRHRGQPQHF.